This is a list of T cell receptor beta chains from one sample in a study of beta chain features in type 1 diabetes. Repertoires were generated with immunoSEQ multiplex PCR, while TCRdb's copy carries only in-frame clones and drops some. The top ten hold about 0.02% of the sample, which has about 900,000 clones, roughly 16% seen once. The sequenced sample consisted of naive CD4+ T cells from blood. The source of these receptors is a young woman in good health. CDR3s include the opening cysteine and the closing phenylalanine or tryptophan. D genes are given only for firm matches. Some rows mark clone size as missing; the rest say once, few, many or name a class of expanded clone.

j_call	clone_size	v_call	d_call	cdr3_aa	cdr3_nt
TRBJ1-3	few	TRBV5-1	TRBD1	CASSLSGTERSGNTIYF	TGCGCCAGCAGCTTGTCCGGGACAGAACGCTCTGGAAACACCATATATTTT
TRBJ2-3	few	TRBV5-1	NA	CASSLGRETQYF	TGCGCCAGCAGCTTGGGTCGGGAAACGCAGTATTTT
TRBJ2-5	NA	TRBV28	TRBD2	CASSLLLAGVGETQYF	TGTGCCAGCAGTTTACTGCTAGCGGGAGTGGGAGAGACCCAGTACTTC
TRBJ1-1	few	TRBV23-1	NA	CASTNTEAFF	TGCGCCAGTACCAACACTGAAGCTTTCTTT
TRBJ1-3	NA	TRBV7-8	NA	CASSLVGREFGNTIYF	TGTGCCAGCAGCTTAGTTGGCAGGGAGTTCGGAAACACCATATATTTT
TRBJ2-5	NA	TRBV13	NA	CASSLRTQETQYF	TGTGCCAGCAGCTTACGGACCCAAGAGACCCAGTACTTC
TRBJ2-7	few	TRBV5-4	TRBD2	CASSGLTSGATYEQYF	TGTGCCAGCAGCGGTCTCACTAGCGGGGCCACCTACGAGCAGTACTTC
TRBJ2-5	NA	TRBV6-5	TRBD1	CASGTGQGGTQYF	TGTGCCAGCGGGACAGGGCAAGGTGGGACCCAGTACTTC
TRBJ2-1	NA	TRBV9	NA	CASSARLGSGRYNEQFF	TGTGCCAGCAGCGCCCGTCTCGGTAGCGGACGGTACAATGAGCAGTTCTTC
TRBJ2-2	NA	TRBV28	NA	CASSRHTGELFF	TGTGCCAGCAGTAGGCACACCGGGGAGCTGTTTTTT